This is a list of T cell receptor beta chains from one sample in a study of identical twins. TCRdb re-analysed the 5' RACE reads in MiXCR, keeping a single row per CDR3 protein. The table records some 900,000 distinct CDR3 sequences, 9% to 15% of them present only once. These data are also associated with another study on yellow fever vaccine responses in identical twins.

Input material: PBMCs. The receptors derive from a woman under 30 in good health. CDR3s include the opening cysteine and the closing phenylalanine or tryptophan. The D gene is left open where the match is weak. Size values are once, few and many counts, or a class for expanded clones, and some rows have none.

d_gene: .
v_gene: TRBV12-3/TRBV12-4
abundance: many
j_gene: TRBJ2-2
CDR3nt: TGTGCCAGCAGTTTAAGACTAGTTGACACCGGGGAGCTGTTTTTT
CDR3aa: CASSLRLVDTGELFF

d_gene: .
v_gene: TRBV12-3/TRBV12-4
abundance: few
j_gene: TRBJ1-3
CDR3nt: TGTGCCAGCAGTTGGGACATACTCTCTGGAAACACCATATATTTT
CDR3aa: CASSWDILSGNTIYF

d_gene: .
v_gene: TRBV7-2
abundance: .
j_gene: TRBJ2-1
CDR3nt: TGTGCCAGCAGCTTAGCCGACGGAAGCTCCTACAATGAGCAGTTCTTC
CDR3aa: CASSLADGSSYNEQFF

d_gene: .
v_gene: TRBV18
abundance: .
j_gene: TRBJ1-2
CDR3nt: TGTGCCAGCTCACCACTTCCGGACGACCATGGCTACACCTTC
CDR3aa: CASSPLPDDHGYTF

d_gene: .
v_gene: TRBV27
abundance: few
j_gene: TRBJ2-3
CDR3nt: TGTGCCAGCAGTTTATATGGGGCAGGAGATACGCAGTATTTT
CDR3aa: CASSLYGAGDTQYF

d_gene: TRBD1
v_gene: TRBV12-3/TRBV12-4
abundance: many
j_gene: TRBJ1-5
CDR3nt: TGTGCCAGCACCCCGGGACAGGGGGATCAGCCCCAGCATTTT
CDR3aa: CASTPGQGDQPQHF

d_gene: TRBD2
v_gene: TRBV6-1
abundance: .
j_gene: TRBJ2-1
CDR3nt: TGTGCCAGCAGTGAAATACCGGGACTAGCGGGAGGGAATGAGCAGTTCTTC
CDR3aa: CASSEIPGLAGGNEQFF

d_gene: .
v_gene: TRBV7-7
abundance: .
j_gene: TRBJ2-2
CDR3nt: TGTGCCAACCTAGAGCCGAACACCGGGGAGCTGTTTTTT
CDR3aa: CANLEPNTGELFF

d_gene: .
v_gene: TRBV4-2
abundance: few
j_gene: TRBJ2-1
CDR3nt: TGTGCCAGCAGCCACACCGGGACCAAGGCTATCAATGAGCAGTTCTTC
CDR3aa: CASSHTGTKAINEQFF

d_gene: TRBD1
v_gene: TRBV12-3/TRBV12-4
abundance: few
j_gene: TRBJ2-1
CDR3nt: TGTGCCAGCAGTTTATCTAGGGACAGGGCGGCTGAGCAGTTCTTC
CDR3aa: CASSLSRDRAAEQFF

d_gene: .
v_gene: TRBV7-9
abundance: many
j_gene: TRBJ2-2
CDR3nt: TGTGCCAGCAGCTATACTCCCAACACCGGGGAGCTGTTTTTT
CDR3aa: CASSYTPNTGELFF

d_gene: TRBD2
v_gene: TRBV7-3
abundance: .
j_gene: TRBJ2-2
CDR3nt: TGTGCCAGCAGCTCTCGACTAGCCCGGAACACCGGGGAGCTGTTTTTT
CDR3aa: CASSSRLARNTGELFF

d_gene: TRBD2
v_gene: TRBV7-8
abundance: .
j_gene: TRBJ2-3
CDR3nt: TGTGCCAGCAGCGTGACTAGCGGTCGAACAGATACGCAGTATTTT
CDR3aa: CASSVTSGRTDTQYF

d_gene: TRBD2
v_gene: TRBV20-1
abundance: few
j_gene: TRBJ2-3
CDR3nt: TGCAGTGCTCCCTCTCTAGCGGGAGTCCCAGATACGCAGTATTTT
CDR3aa: CSAPSLAGVPDTQYF

d_gene: TRBD2
v_gene: TRBV6-1
abundance: few
j_gene: TRBJ2-2
CDR3nt: TGTGCCAGCCGAACTAGCGGGAGCACGAACACCGGGGAGCTGTTTTTT
CDR3aa: CASRTSGSTNTGELFF

d_gene: .
v_gene: TRBV2
abundance: .
j_gene: TRBJ2-7
CDR3nt: TGTGGCACACTGGGCAAAGACGAGCAGTACTTC
CDR3aa: CGTLGKDEQYF

d_gene: TRBD2
v_gene: TRBV20-1
abundance: few
j_gene: TRBJ2-2
CDR3nt: TGCAGTGCTAGGGCTAGCGGGTCGAACACCGGGGAGCTGTTTTTT
CDR3aa: CSARASGSNTGELFF

d_gene: TRBD2
v_gene: TRBV4-1
abundance: .
j_gene: TRBJ2-3
CDR3nt: TGCGCCAGCAGCCTACAATCAGGGGCGGGGGGCGGCACAGATACGCAGTATTTT
CDR3aa: CASSLQSGAGGGTDTQYF

d_gene: TRBD1
v_gene: TRBV4-1
abundance: .
j_gene: TRBJ1-1
CDR3nt: TGCGCCAGCAGCCAAGGGACAGGAAGCATGAACACTGAAGCTTTCTTT
CDR3aa: CASSQGTGSMNTEAFF

d_gene: .
v_gene: TRBV20-1
abundance: many
j_gene: TRBJ1-5
CDR3nt: TGCAGTGCTGCTCGTGGGGGACGCAATCAGCCCCAGCATTTT
CDR3aa: CSAARGGRNQPQHF

d_gene: TRBD1
v_gene: TRBV3-1
abundance: few
j_gene: TRBJ1-1
CDR3nt: TGTGCCAGCAGCCAATTCAGTACGAGACAGGGCTTCACTCGGGGGACTGAAGCTTTCTTT
CDR3aa: CASSQFSTRQGFTRGTEAFF

d_gene: .
v_gene: TRBV7-3
abundance: few
j_gene: TRBJ2-3
CDR3nt: TGTGCCAGCAGCTTAACGACTCTGGGGGCTAGCACAGATACGCAGTATTTT
CDR3aa: CASSLTTLGASTDTQYF

d_gene: TRBD1
v_gene: TRBV7-8
abundance: few
j_gene: TRBJ2-1
CDR3nt: TGTGCCAGCAGCTCCAAGACAGGGAAGTATAGTGAGCAGTTCTTC
CDR3aa: CASSSKTGKYSEQFF

d_gene: .
v_gene: TRBV14
abundance: .
j_gene: TRBJ1-6
CDR3nt: TGTGCCAGCAGCCAAGTACAGGCCAATTCACCCCTCCACTTT
CDR3aa: CASSQVQANSPLHF

d_gene: .
v_gene: TRBV5-1
abundance: few
j_gene: TRBJ1-6
CDR3nt: TGCGCCAGCAGCTCCCGAAATGGGGGTTCACCCCTCCACTTT
CDR3aa: CASSSRNGGSPLHF

d_gene: TRBD2
v_gene: TRBV2
abundance: .
j_gene: TRBJ2-1
CDR3nt: TGTGCCAGCAGAGCAGGGTCTAGCGGAGAGCAGTTCTTC
CDR3aa: CASRAGSSGEQFF

d_gene: .
v_gene: TRBV7-6
abundance: .
j_gene: TRBJ2-3
CDR3nt: TGTGCCAGCAGCTTAGCGATCCCAGATACGCAGTATTTT
CDR3aa: CASSLAIPDTQYF

d_gene: .
v_gene: TRBV14
abundance: .
j_gene: TRBJ2-3
CDR3nt: TGTGCCAGCAGTCTACTTTCCCAGGGGACGGTAGATACGCAGTATTTT
CDR3aa: CASSLLSQGTVDTQYF

d_gene: .
v_gene: TRBV20-1
abundance: .
j_gene: TRBJ1-1
CDR3nt: TGCAGTGCTAAAAAGGACTTGAACACTGAAGCTTTCTTT
CDR3aa: CSAKKDLNTEAFF

d_gene: TRBD1
v_gene: TRBV29-1
abundance: .
j_gene: TRBJ2-3
CDR3nt: TGCAGCGTTACGACAGGGGGAAATACGCAGTATTTT
CDR3aa: CSVTTGGNTQYF

d_gene: TRBD1
v_gene: TRBV24-1
abundance: few
j_gene: TRBJ2-1
CDR3nt: TGTGCCACCAGAAGCGGGACAGGGATGTTTGATGAGCAGTTCTTC
CDR3aa: CATRSGTGMFDEQFF

d_gene: .
v_gene: TRBV27
abundance: .
j_gene: TRBJ2-1
CDR3nt: TGTGCCAGCAGTCTATATAGAGACAATGAGCAGTTCTTC
CDR3aa: CASSLYRDNEQFF

d_gene: .
v_gene: TRBV12-3/TRBV12-4
abundance: few
j_gene: TRBJ1-2
CDR3nt: TGTGCCAGCGGTCTCGGGACTTCTTCTAACTATGGCTACACCTTC
CDR3aa: CASGLGTSSNYGYTF

d_gene: TRBD1
v_gene: TRBV6-5
abundance: many
j_gene: TRBJ2-2
CDR3nt: TGTGCCAGCAGCTATGGGACAGGAGACACCGGGGAGCTGTTTTTT
CDR3aa: CASSYGTGDTGELFF

d_gene: .
v_gene: TRBV6-5
abundance: few
j_gene: TRBJ1-2
CDR3nt: TGTGCCAGCAGTTACCGGTTTACGCGGAACTATGGCTACACCTTC
CDR3aa: CASSYRFTRNYGYTF

d_gene: TRBD1
v_gene: TRBV6-1
abundance: .
j_gene: TRBJ1-5
CDR3nt: TGTGCCAGCAGAGGACAGGGGAGTCAGCCCCAGCATTTT
CDR3aa: CASRGQGSQPQHF

d_gene: TRBD2
v_gene: TRBV6-4
abundance: .
j_gene: TRBJ2-1
CDR3nt: TGTGCCAGCTCCCGACGACTAGCGGAATACAATGAGCAGTTCTTC
CDR3aa: CASSRRLAEYNEQFF

d_gene: .
v_gene: TRBV28
abundance: .
j_gene: TRBJ2-5
CDR3nt: TGTGCCAGCAGTTTATGGCAGGGAGCACTGGAGACCCAGTACTTC
CDR3aa: CASSLWQGALETQYF

d_gene: TRBD1
v_gene: TRBV5-1
abundance: .
j_gene: TRBJ1-1
CDR3nt: TGCGCCAGCAGCTTGGGGGCCGGGACAGGGGCCGAAGCTTTCTTT
CDR3aa: CASSLGAGTGAEAFF

d_gene: TRBD2
v_gene: TRBV12-3/TRBV12-4
abundance: few
j_gene: TRBJ2-3
CDR3nt: TGTGCCAGCAGTATGACTAGCGGGAGGCTAGATACGCAGTATTTT
CDR3aa: CASSMTSGRLDTQYF

d_gene: .
v_gene: TRBV7-9
abundance: few
j_gene: TRBJ2-1
CDR3nt: TGTGCCAGCAGCTTACTGGGTAGAGAGCAGTTCTTC
CDR3aa: CASSLLGREQFF

d_gene: TRBD2
v_gene: TRBV3-1
abundance: many
j_gene: TRBJ2-1
CDR3nt: TGTGCCAGCAGCCAAACCGGGACTAGCGGTTACAATGAGCAGTTCTTC
CDR3aa: CASSQTGTSGYNEQFF

d_gene: TRBD2
v_gene: TRBV11-3
abundance: .
j_gene: TRBJ2-5
CDR3nt: TGTGCCAGCAGCCCCCCGGATAGCGGGGGGGTCCAAGAGACCCAGTACTTC
CDR3aa: CASSPPDSGGVQETQYF

d_gene: .
v_gene: TRBV20-1
abundance: many
j_gene: TRBJ1-2
CDR3nt: TGCAGTGCTAGGACTGCCGCGGGCTATGGCTACACCTTC
CDR3aa: CSARTAAGYGYTF

d_gene: .
v_gene: TRBV20-1
abundance: .
j_gene: TRBJ1-2
CDR3nt: TGCAGTGCTAGAGCACAACAAGGGTCGTATGGCTACACCTTC
CDR3aa: CSARAQQGSYGYTF

d_gene: .
v_gene: TRBV29-1
abundance: few
j_gene: TRBJ1-2
CDR3nt: TGCAGCGTTGAAGGCCTTTGGGGCTACACCTTC
CDR3aa: CSVEGLWGYTF

d_gene: TRBD1
v_gene: TRBV20-1
abundance: .
j_gene: TRBJ2-7
CDR3nt: TGCAGTGCTAGAGTGACAGGGAGCTCCTACGAGCAGTACTTC
CDR3aa: CSARVTGSSYEQYF

d_gene: .
v_gene: TRBV7-3
abundance: .
j_gene: TRBJ2-2
CDR3nt: TGTGCCAGCAGCGCCGCCAGGAACACCGGGGAGCTGTTTTTT
CDR3aa: CASSAARNTGELFF

d_gene: .
v_gene: TRBV7-9
abundance: .
j_gene: TRBJ1-2
CDR3nt: TGTGCCAGCAGCTTTTTGGGAGTGCCGGACTATGGCTACACCTTC
CDR3aa: CASSFLGVPDYGYTF

d_gene: TRBD2
v_gene: TRBV7-6
abundance: .
j_gene: TRBJ2-1
CDR3nt: TGTGCCAGCAGCTTAAACGGGAGGGCCAGGGGTGAGCAGTTCTTC
CDR3aa: CASSLNGRARGEQFF

d_gene: .
v_gene: TRBV3-1
abundance: .
j_gene: TRBJ2-7
CDR3nt: TGTGCCAGCAGCCAAGTGGCCCACGAGCAGTACTTC
CDR3aa: CASSQVAHEQYF